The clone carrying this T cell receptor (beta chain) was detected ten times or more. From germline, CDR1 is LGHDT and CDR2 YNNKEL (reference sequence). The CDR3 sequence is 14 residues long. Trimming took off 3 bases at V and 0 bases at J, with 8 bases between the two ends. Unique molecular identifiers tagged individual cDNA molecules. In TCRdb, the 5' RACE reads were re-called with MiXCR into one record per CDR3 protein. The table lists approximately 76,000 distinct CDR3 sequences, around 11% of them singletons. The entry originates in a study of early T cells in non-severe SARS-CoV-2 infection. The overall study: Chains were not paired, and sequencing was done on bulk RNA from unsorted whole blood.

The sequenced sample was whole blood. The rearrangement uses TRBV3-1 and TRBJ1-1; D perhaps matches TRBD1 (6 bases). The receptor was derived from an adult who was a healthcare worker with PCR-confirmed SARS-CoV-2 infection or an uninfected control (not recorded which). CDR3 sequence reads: CASSQRGMNTEAFF. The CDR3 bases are TGTGCCAGCAGCCAGAGGGGGATGAACACTGAAGCTTTCTTT.